This record covers a single T cell receptor (beta chain). Antigen: not known. The CDR3 is made up of 14 amino acids. The V segment lost 5 bases and the J segment 7 bases; nucleotides outside the gene matches: 6. In germline, CDR1 is MNHEY, CDR2 SMNVEV (reference sequence). The sample comes from a study of blood T cells in healthy people across ages. Findings and limits, study-wide: Roughly linear age-related decline in beta diversity appeared, significant by age about 40.

A J-beta primer mix and a sample-barcoded 5' primer were used in a second PCR of roughly 7 to 12 cycles. TCRdb reprocessed the 5' RACE reads with MiXCR, giving one entry per CDR3 protein. The profile shows about 1.7 million distinct CDR3 sequences, 28% of them singletons. This TCR was recovered from a woman aged 30 to 39 in good health. The specimen was blood. The V gene is TRBV27, the J gene TRBJ2-1; 9 bases fit TRBD2. CDR3 nucleotide sequence: TGTGCCAGCAGTCCGAGACTAGCGGTAAATGAGCAGTTCTTC. It encodes CASSPRLAVNEQFF.